This is a list of T cell receptor beta chains from one sample in a study of blood T cell repertoires in COVID-19. This table comes from immunoSEQ multiplex PCR, and its TCRdb copy is limited to in-frame clones, with some not included. The table includes around 300,000 clones, around 86% detected once. The source material was peripheral blood. All receptors come from a woman in her thirties with active or convalescent COVID-19. Both conserved end residues are part of each CDR3. Fields, in order: V gene, clone size, J gene, D gene, CDR3 protein, CDR3 DNA. D genes are given only for firm matches. Size tells how often a clone was seen (once, few, many) or the class of an expanded clone, and some rows leave it out.

TRBV27	-	TRBJ1-1	-	CASSWGPGTEAFF	TGTGCCAGCAGTTGGGGCCCAGGCACTGAAGCTTTCTTT
TRBV4-3	-	TRBJ1-2	-	CASSQDMEGTYGYTF	TGCGCCAGCAGCCAAGATATGGAGGGGACCTATGGCTACACCTTC
TRBV9	few	TRBJ2-2	TRBD2	CASSPGELAGFNTGELFF	TGTGCCAGCAGCCCTGGAGAACTAGCGGGGTTTAACACCGGGGAGCTGTTTTTT
TRBV6-6	-	TRBJ2-2	-	CASSTGNTGELFF	TGTGCCAGCAGTACAGGGAACACCGGGGAGCTGTTTTTT
TRBV28	-	TRBJ2-5	TRBD1	CASSDLAQQGVALTQYF	TGTGCCAGCAGTGATCTGGCTCAACAGGGGGTGGCATTGACCCAGTACTTC
TRBV5-1	-	TRBJ2-7	-	CASSLDRGEQYF	TGCGCCAGCAGCTTGGACCGGGGGGAGCAGTACTTC
TRBV4-3	once	TRBJ1-1	TRBD1	CASSQDLPGTGTLATNTEAFF	TGCGCCAGCAGCCAAGATCTTCCCGGGACAGGGACCTTAGCAACGAACACTGAAGCTTTCTTT
TRBV28	-	TRBJ1-2	-	CASSLRFITGIYGYTF	TGTGCCAGCAGTTTGAGATTTATCACCGGGATTTATGGCTACACCTTC
TRBV4-2	once	TRBJ2-2	TRBD1	CASSQPPNRGYTGELFF	TGTGCCAGCAGCCAACCGCCAAACAGGGGTTACACCGGGGAGCTGTTTTTT
TRBV9	once	TRBJ1-6	-	CASSVGEGDTALHF	TGTGCCAGCAGCGTAGGTGAGGGGGACACAGCCCTCCACTTT
TRBV6-1	-	TRBJ2-5	-	CASSEGAGETQYF	TGTGCCAGCAGTGAAGGGGCGGGGGAGACCCAGTACTTC
TRBV5-6	-	TRBJ2-7	-	CASSSLFLSYEQYF	TGTGCCAGCTCCAGTCTTTTCCTCTCCTACGAGCAGTACTTC
TRBV6-2/TRBV6-3	-	TRBJ2-2	-	CASSYLTTGELFF	TGTGCCAGCAGTTACTTAACTACCGGGGAGCTGTTTTTT
TRBV10-3	-	TRBJ2-3	TRBD2	CAISDLAGASTDTQYF	TGTGCCATCAGTGATCTAGCGGGGGCTAGCACAGATACGCAGTATTTT
TRBV28	-	TRBJ1-3	-	CASSAQATSGNTIYF	TGTGCCAGCAGTGCACAGGCTACCTCTGGAAACACCATATATTTT
TRBV5-1	few	TRBJ1-1	-	CASSPPSGAEAFF	TGCGCCAGCAGCCCTCCTTCGGGGGCTGAAGCTTTCTTT
TRBV6-4	-	TRBJ2-1	TRBD2	CASSRGGNEQFF	TGTGCCAGCAGTCGGGGGGGGAATGAGCAGTTCTTC
TRBV19	-	TRBJ1-2	TRBD1	CASSFTGGGGYTF	TGTGCCAGTAGCTTTACAGGGGGCGGTGGCTACACCTTC
TRBV27	-	TRBJ2-3	TRBD1	CASSLDRGRDTQYF	TGTGCCAGCAGTTTGGACAGGGGAAGAGATACGCAGTATTTT
TRBV18	-	TRBJ1-6	-	CASSDKYNSPLHF	TGTGCCAGCTCTGACAAGTATAATTCACCCCTCCACTTT
TRBV30	-	TRBJ2-5	TRBD1	CAWRQGETQYF	TGTGCCTGGCGACAGGGGGAGACCCAGTACTTC
TRBV28	-	TRBJ2-2	TRBD1	CASSLPGQGRPGELFF	TGTGCCAGCAGTTTGCCGGGACAGGGGCGCCCCGGGGAGCTGTTTTTT
TRBV6-6	-	TRBJ1-6	-	CASSRTLWDSPLHF	TGTGCCAGCAGTCGGACTCTGTGGGATTCACCCCTCCACTTT
TRBV10-2	-	TRBJ1-3	-	CASSESAQTRAGNTIYF	TGCGCCAGCAGTGAGTCTGCCCAGACGAGGGCTGGAAACACCATATATTTT
TRBV30	-	TRBJ1-1	-	CAWSSGAYTEAFF	TGTGCCTGGAGTAGCGGGGCCTACACTGAAGCTTTCTTT
TRBV11-3	-	TRBJ2-2	-	CASSPTRGSGGELFF	TGTGCCAGCAGCCCGACCAGGGGAAGCGGCGGGGAGCTGTTTTTT
TRBV5-1	-	TRBJ1-2	-	CASSFAGAGYTF	TGCGCCAGCAGCTTCGCAGGGGCCGGCTACACCTTC
TRBV18	once	TRBJ1-1	-	CASSRGEETNTEAFF	TGTGCCAGCTCACGTGGGGAGGAAACGAACACTGAAGCTTTCTTT
TRBV5-1	-	TRBJ2-3	TRBD2	CASSLNLAGGQDTQYF	TGCGCCAGCAGCTTGAACCTAGCGGGGGGGCAGGATACGCAGTATTTT
TRBV10-3	few	TRBJ1-4	TRBD1	CAISESRGRNEKLFF	TGTGCCATCAGTGAGTCGAGGGGGCGCAATGAAAAACTGTTTTTT
TRBV7-3	-	TRBJ2-3	TRBD2	CASSLDTSGTDTQYF	TGTGCCAGCAGCTTAGATACTAGCGGCACAGATACGCAGTATTTT
TRBV18	-	TRBJ2-4	TRBD2	CATQGGAVAKNIQYF	TGTGCCACTCAGGGAGGGGCCGTAGCCAAAAACATTCAGTACTTC
TRBV6-2/TRBV6-3	once	TRBJ2-5	TRBD2	CASSYPASGGTQYF	TGTGCCAGCAGTTACCCGGCTAGCGGGGGGACCCAGTACTTC
TRBV5-6	-	TRBJ2-5	-	CASSLTGFSFGETQYF	TGTGCCAGCAGCTTGACAGGGTTTTCGTTTGGGGAGACCCAGTACTTC
TRBV7-9	-	TRBJ2-7	-	CASSLVVPGNSYEQYF	TGTGCCAGCAGCTTAGTCGTCCCAGGGAACTCCTACGAGCAGTACTTC
TRBV7-2	-	TRBJ2-5	-	CASSFASGETQYF	TGTGCCAGCAGCTTTGCCAGCGGGGAGACCCAGTACTTC
TRBV3-1/TRBV3-2	-	TRBJ1-2	-	CASSHEQRYGYTF	TGTGCCAGCAGCCACGAGCAGCGCTATGGCTACACCTTC
TRBV11-3	-	TRBJ2-2	TRBD1	CASSLQGVPSGELFF	TGTGCCAGCAGCTTACAGGGGGTACCTTCCGGGGAGCTGTTTTTT
TRBV28	-	TRBJ1-2	TRBD1	CASSDLLTGQGGYGYTF	TGTGCCAGCAGTGACTTACTAACGGGACAGGGTGGTTATGGCTACACCTTC
TRBV6-5	-	TRBJ1-5	-	CASSYGQGRIQHF	TGTGCCAGCAGTTACGGTCAGGGCAGAATCCAGCATTTT
TRBV6-6	-	TRBJ2-5	TRBD2	CASSPRTSGGAWETQYF	TGTGCCAGCAGTCCCCGGACTAGCGGGGGGGCCTGGGAGACCCAGTACTTC
TRBV7-2	-	TRBJ2-1	-	CASSLVTGGDGEQFF	TGTGCCAGCAGCTTAGTGACTGGAGGGGACGGTGAGCAGTTCTTC
TRBV7-9	-	TRBJ1-5	-	CASSSGDQPQHF	TGTGCCAGCAGCTCCGGGGATCAGCCCCAGCATTTT
TRBV5-4	-	TRBJ2-3	TRBD2	CASSLSSGGFNTQYF	TGTGCCAGCAGCTTGTCAAGCGGGGGGTTCAATACGCAGTATTTT
TRBV5-5	-	TRBJ2-1	-	CASSLAFNEQFF	TGTGCCAGCAGCCTAGCTTTCAATGAGCAGTTCTTC
TRBV5-5	-	TRBJ1-1	-	CASGWTVNTEAFF	TGTGCCAGCGGCTGGACAGTTAACACTGAAGCTTTCTTT
TRBV5-1	-	TRBJ1-1	-	CASSLVYGNTEAFF	TGCGCCAGCAGCTTGGTATACGGGAACACTGAAGCTTTCTTT
TRBV15	-	TRBJ1-1	TRBD1	CATSREPRQGAQNTEAFF	TGTGCCACCAGCAGAGAGCCTCGACAGGGGGCCCAGAACACTGAAGCTTTCTTT
TRBV28	-	TRBJ1-2	-	CASSFRGALVGYTF	TGTGCCAGCAGTTTCCGGGGGGCGCTTGTTGGCTACACCTTC
TRBV5-1	-	TRBJ2-3	-	CASSLVQQTDTQYF	TGCGCCAGCAGCTTAGTACAGCAGACAGATACGCAGTATTTT
TRBV6-5	-	TRBJ2-7	TRBD2	CASSYFSGGPYEQYF	TGTGCCAGCAGTTACTTTAGCGGGGGCCCCTACGAGCAGTACTTC
TRBV5-6	-	TRBJ1-2	-	CASSSAQRTGYGYTF	TGTGCCAGCAGCTCCGCCCAACGTACAGGCTATGGCTACACCTTC